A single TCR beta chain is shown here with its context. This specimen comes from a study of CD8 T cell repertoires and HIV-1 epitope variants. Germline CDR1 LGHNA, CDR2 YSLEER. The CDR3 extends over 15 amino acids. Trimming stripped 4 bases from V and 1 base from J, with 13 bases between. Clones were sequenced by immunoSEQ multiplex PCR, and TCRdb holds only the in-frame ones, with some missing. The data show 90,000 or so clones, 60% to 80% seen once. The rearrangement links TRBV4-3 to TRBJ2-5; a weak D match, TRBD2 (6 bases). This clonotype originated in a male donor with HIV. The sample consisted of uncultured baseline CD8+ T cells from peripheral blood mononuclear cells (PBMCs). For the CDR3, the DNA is TGCGCCAGCAGCCCGTCGGGGGAGATCCAAGAGACCCAGTACTTC. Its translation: CASSPSGEIQETQYF.